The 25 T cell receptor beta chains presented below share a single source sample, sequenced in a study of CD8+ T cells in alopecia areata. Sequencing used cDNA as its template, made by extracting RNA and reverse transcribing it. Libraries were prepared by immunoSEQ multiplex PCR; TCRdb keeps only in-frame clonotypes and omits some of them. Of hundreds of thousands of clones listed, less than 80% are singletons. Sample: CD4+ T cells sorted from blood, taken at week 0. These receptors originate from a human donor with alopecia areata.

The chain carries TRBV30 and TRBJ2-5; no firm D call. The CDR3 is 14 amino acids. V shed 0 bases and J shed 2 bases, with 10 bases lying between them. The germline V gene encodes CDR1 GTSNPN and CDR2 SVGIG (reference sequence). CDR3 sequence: CAWSVGWFQETQYF. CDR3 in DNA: TGTGCCTGGAGTGTTGGGTGGTTTCAAGAGACCCAGTACTTC.

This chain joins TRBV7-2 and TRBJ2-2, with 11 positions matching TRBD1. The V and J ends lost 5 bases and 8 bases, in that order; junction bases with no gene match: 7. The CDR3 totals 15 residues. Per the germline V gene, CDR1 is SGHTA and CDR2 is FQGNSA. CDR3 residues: CASSRRTGGRGELFF. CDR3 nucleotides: TGTGCCAGCAGCCGCCGGACAGGGGGCCGTGGGGAGCTGTTTTTT.

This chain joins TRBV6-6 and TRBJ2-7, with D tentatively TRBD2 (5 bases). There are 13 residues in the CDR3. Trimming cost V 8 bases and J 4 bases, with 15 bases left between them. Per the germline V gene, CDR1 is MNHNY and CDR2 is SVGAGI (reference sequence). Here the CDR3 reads CASGLAPLYEQYF. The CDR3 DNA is TGTGCCAGCGGTCTAGCCCCATTGTACGAGCAGTACTTC.

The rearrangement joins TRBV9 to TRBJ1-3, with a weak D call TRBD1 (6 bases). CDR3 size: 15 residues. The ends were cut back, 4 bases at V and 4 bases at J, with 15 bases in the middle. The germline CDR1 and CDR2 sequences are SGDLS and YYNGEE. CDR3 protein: CASSLQDRRGNTIYF. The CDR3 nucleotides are TGTGCCAGCAGCCTACAAGACAGGCGCGGAAACACCATATATTTT.

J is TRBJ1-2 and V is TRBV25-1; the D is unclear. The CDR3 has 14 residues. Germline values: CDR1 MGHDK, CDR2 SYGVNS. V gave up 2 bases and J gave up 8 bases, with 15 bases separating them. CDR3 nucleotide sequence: TGTGCCAGCAGTGAACGAATGGCTATGAGGGGCTACACCTTC. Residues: CASSERMAMRGYTF.

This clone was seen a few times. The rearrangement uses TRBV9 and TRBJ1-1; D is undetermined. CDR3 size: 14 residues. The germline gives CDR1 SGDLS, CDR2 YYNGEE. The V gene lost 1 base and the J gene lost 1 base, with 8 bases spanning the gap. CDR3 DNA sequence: TGTGCCAGCAGCGTAAGAAGGGAGAACACTGAAGCTTTCTTT. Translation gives CASSVRRENTEAFF. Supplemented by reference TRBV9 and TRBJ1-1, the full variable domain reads DSGVTQTPKHLITATGQRVTLRCSPRSGDLSVYWYQQSLDQGLQFLIQYYNGEERAKGNILERFSAQQFPDLHSELNLSSLELGDSALYFCASSVRRENTEAFFGQGTRLTVV.

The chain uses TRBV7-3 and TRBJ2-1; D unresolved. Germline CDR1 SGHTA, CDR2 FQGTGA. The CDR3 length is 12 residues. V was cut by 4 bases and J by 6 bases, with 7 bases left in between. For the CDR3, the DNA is TGTGCCAGCAGCTCCACCAGCAATGAGCAGTTCTTC. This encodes CASSSTSNEQFF.

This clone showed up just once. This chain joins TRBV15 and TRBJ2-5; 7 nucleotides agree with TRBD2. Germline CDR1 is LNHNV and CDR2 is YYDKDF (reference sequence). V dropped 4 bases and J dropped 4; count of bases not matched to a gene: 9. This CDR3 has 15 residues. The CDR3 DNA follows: TGTGCCACCAGCACTCGGGCCGGGGAGGGAGAGACCCAGTACTTC. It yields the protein CATSTRAGEGETQYF.

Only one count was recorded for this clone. CDR3 in amino acids: CASSTGNQPQHF. The CDR3 DNA reads as TGTGCCAGCAGCACAGGGAATCAGCCCCAGCATTTT. V usage is TRBV4-2 and J usage is TRBJ1-5, with D possibly being TRBD1 (6 bases). The CDR3 extends over 12 amino acids. Germline assignment: CDR1 LGHNA and CDR2 YNFKEQ. Between the trimmed V and J ends, which lost 5 bases and 4 bases, there was a span of 6 bases.

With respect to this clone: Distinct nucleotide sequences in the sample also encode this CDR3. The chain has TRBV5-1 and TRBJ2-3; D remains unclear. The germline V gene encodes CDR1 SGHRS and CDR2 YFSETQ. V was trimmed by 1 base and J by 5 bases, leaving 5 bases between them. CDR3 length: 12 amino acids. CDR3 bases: TGCGCCAGCAGCTTGTCGGGAGATACGCAGTATTTT. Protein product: CASSLSGDTQYF.

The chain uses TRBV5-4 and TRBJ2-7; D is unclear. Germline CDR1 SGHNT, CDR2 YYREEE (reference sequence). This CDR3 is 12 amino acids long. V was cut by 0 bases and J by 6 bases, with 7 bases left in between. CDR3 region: CASSLAATEQYF. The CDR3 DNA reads TGTGCCAGCAGCTTGGCGGCAACCGAGCAGTACTTC.

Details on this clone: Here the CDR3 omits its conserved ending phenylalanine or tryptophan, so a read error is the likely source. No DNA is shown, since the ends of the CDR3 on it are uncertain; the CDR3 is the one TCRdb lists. CDR3: CASTAREPTD. This sequence joins TRBV14 and TRBJ1-4. Ends included, the CDR3 has 10 residues. Per the germline V gene, CDR1 is SGHDN and CDR2 is FVKESK.

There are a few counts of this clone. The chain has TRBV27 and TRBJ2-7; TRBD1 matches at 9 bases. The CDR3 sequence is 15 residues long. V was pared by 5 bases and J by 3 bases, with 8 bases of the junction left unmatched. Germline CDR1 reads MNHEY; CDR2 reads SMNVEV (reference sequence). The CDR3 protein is CASSPNWDRVYEQYF. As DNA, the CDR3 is TGTGCCAGCAGTCCGAATTGGGACAGGGTCTACGAGCAGTACTTC.

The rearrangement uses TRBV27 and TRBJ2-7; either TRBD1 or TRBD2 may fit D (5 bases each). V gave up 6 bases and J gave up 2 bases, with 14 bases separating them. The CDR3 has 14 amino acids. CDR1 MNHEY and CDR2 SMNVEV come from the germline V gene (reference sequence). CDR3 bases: TGTGCCAGCAGCCGGCAGGGAGAAGCCTACGAGCAGTACTTC. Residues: CASSRQGEAYEQYF.

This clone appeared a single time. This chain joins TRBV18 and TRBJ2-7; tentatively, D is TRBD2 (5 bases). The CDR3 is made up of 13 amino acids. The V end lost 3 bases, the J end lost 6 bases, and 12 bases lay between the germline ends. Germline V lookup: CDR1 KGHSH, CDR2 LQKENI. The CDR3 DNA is TGTGCCAGCTCACCGCTGGCGGGCGGCGAGCAGTACTTC. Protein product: CASSPLAGGEQYF.

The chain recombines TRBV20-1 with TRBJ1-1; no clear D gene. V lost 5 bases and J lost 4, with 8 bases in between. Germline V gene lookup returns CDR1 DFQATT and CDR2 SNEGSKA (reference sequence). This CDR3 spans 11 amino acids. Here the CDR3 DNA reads TGCAGTGCTGGTATGGGCACTGAAGCTTTCTTT. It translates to CSAGMGTEAFF.

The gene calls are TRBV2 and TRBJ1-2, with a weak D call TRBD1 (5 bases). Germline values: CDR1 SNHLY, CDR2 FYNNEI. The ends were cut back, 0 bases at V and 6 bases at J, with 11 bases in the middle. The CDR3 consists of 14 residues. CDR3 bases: TGTGCCAGCAGTGAAGCCAGGGTTATCCATGGCTACACCTTC. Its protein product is CASSEARVIHGYTF.

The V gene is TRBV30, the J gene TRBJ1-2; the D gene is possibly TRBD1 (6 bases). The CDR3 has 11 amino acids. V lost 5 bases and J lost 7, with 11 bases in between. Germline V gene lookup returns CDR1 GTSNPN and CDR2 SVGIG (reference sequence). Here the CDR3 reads CAWAQGPGYTF. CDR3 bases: TGTGCCTGGGCCCAGGGGCCTGGCTACACCTTC.

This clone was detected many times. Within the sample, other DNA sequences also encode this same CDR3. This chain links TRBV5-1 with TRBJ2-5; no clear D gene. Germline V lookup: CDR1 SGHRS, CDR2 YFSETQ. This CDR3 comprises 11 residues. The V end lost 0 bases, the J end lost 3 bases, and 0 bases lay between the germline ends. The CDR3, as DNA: TGCGCCAGCAGCTTGGAAGAGACCCAGTACTTC. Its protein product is CASSLEETQYF.

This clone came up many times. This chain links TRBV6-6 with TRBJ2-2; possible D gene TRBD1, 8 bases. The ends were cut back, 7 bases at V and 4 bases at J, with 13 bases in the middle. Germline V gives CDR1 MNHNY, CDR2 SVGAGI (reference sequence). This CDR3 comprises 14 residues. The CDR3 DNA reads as TGTGCCAGCAATCACAGGGGGGGCACCGGGGAGCTGTTTTTT. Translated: CASNHRGGTGELFF.

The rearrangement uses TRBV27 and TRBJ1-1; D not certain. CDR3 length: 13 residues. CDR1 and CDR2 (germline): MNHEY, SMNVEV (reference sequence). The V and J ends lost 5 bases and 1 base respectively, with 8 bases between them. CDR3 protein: CASSRNGNTEAFF. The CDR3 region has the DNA TGTGCCAGCAGTAGGAACGGGAACACTGAAGCTTTCTTT.

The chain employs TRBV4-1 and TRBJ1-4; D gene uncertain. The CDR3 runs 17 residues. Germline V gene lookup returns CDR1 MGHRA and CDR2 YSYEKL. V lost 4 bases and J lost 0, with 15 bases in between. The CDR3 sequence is CASSPLGSPSTNEKLFF. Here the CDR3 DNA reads TGCGCCAGCAGCCCCTTGGGAAGTCCTTCAACTAATGAAAAACTGTTTTTT.

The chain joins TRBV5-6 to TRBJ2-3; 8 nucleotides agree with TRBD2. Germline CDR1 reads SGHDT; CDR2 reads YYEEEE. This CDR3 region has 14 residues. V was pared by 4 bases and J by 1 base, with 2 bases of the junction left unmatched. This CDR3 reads CASSVSGGTDTQYF. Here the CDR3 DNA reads TGTGCCAGCAGCGTTAGCGGGGGCACAGATACGCAGTATTTT.

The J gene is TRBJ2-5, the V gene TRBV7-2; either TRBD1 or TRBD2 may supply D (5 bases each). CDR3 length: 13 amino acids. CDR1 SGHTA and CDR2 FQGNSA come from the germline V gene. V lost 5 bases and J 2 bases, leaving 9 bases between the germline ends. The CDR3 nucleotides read TGTGCCAGCAGCGGGACGCGGCAAGAGACCCAGTACTTC. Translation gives CASSGTRQETQYF.

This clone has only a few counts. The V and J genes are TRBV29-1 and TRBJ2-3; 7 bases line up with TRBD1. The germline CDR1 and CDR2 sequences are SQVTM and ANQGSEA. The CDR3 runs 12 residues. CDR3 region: CSTGEGTDTQYF. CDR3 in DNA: TGCTCTACAGGGGAAGGCACAGATACGCAGTATTTT.